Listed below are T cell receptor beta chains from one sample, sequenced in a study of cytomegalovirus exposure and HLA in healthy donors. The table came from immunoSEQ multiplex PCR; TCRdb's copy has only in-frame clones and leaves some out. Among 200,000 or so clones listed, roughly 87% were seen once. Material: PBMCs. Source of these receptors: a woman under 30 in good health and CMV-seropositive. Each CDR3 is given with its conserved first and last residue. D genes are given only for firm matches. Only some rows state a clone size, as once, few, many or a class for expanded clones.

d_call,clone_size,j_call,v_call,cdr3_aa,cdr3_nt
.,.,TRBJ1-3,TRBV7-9,CASSPPTVVGNTIYF,TGTGCCAGCAGCCCACCAACGGTGGTCGGAAACACCATATATTTT
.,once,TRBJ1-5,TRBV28,CASSLPFNQPQHF,TGTGCCAGCAGTTTACCATTTAATCAGCCCCAGCATTTT
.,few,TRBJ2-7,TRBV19,CASSLGQSYEQYF,TGTGCCAGTAGTTTGGGGCAGAGCTACGAGCAGTACTTC
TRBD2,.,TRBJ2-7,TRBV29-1,CSVEGVGGKEYEQYF,TGCAGCGTTGAAGGGGTGGGGGGGAAAGAGTACGAGCAGTACTTC
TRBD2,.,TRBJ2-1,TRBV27,CASSLSGTSVYNEQFF,TGTGCCAGCAGTTTGTCCGGGACTAGCGTCTACAATGAGCAGTTCTTC
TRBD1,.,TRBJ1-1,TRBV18,CASSPLRGGAGGTEAFF,TGTGCCAGCTCACCCCTCCGGGGGGGGGCAGGGGGTACTGAAGCTTTCTTT
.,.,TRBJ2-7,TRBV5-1,CASSLAGEMYEQYF,TGCGCCAGCAGCTTGGCGGGAGAGATGTACGAGCAGTACTTC
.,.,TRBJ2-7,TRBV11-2,CASSQSLVWTYEQYF,TGTGCCAGCAGCCAGTCTCTAGTGTGGACCTACGAGCAGTACTTC
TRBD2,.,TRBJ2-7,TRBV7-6,CASSLGTSSYEQYF,TGTGCCAGCAGCCTAGGGACTAGCAGCTACGAGCAGTACTTC
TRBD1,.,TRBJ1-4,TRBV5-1,CASSYGQGGNEKLFF,TGCGCCAGCAGCTATGGACAGGGAGGTAATGAAAAACTGTTTTTT
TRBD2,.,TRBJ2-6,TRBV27,CASSLRSGRAAGANVLTF,TGTGCCAGCAGCTTGCGAAGCGGGAGGGCCGCGGGGGCCAACGTCCTGACTTTC
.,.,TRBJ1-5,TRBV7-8,CASRRGGLEPQHF,TGTGCCAGCAGGCGGGGAGGATTGGAGCCCCAGCATTTT
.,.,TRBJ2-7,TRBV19,CASSAFGGGPYEQYF,TGTGCCAGTAGTGCCTTCGGCGGTGGTCCCTACGAGCAGTACTTC
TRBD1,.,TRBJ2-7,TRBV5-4,CASSLAGTGEEQYF,TGTGCCAGCAGCTTAGCCGGGACAGGGGAAGAGCAGTACTTC
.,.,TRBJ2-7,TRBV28,CASSHGTPYEQYF,TGTGCCAGCAGCCACGGGACTCCGTACGAGCAGTACTTC
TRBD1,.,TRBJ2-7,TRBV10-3,CAIRADRAHEQYF,TGTGCCATCAGAGCGGACAGGGCCCACGAGCAGTACTTC
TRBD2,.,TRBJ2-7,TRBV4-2,CASSQEPNILASSYEQYF,TGTGCCAGCAGCCAAGAGCCGAACATACTAGCGAGCAGTTACGAGCAGTACTTC
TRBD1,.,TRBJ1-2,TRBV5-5,CASSLRGDYGYTF,TGTGCCAGCAGCCTCAGGGGGGACTATGGCTACACCTTC
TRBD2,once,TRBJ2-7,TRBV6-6,CASSKTSADSYEQYF,TGTGCCAGCAGCAAGACTAGCGCCGACTCCTACGAGCAGTACTTC
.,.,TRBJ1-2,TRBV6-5,CASSSNSGNYGYTF,TGTGCCAGCAGTTCCAATTCCGGGAACTATGGCTACACCTTC
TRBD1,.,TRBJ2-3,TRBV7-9,CASSLTGGYDTQYF,TGTGCCAGCAGCCTGACAGGGGGCTACGATACGCAGTATTTT
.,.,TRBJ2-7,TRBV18,CASSLSIYEQYF,TGTGCCAGCTCCCTAAGTATCTACGAGCAGTACTTC
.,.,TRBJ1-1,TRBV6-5,CASSQSSGGTEAFF,TGTGCCAGCAGTCAATCTTCGGGGGGCACTGAAGCTTTCTTT
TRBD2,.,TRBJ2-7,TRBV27,CASSPLAISGREQYF,TGTGCCAGCAGTCCGCTAGCGATTAGCGGGAGGGAGCAGTACTTC
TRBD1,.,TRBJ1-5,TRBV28,CASSLLTGDRQPQHF,TGTGCCAGCAGTTTACTAACAGGGGATCGACAGCCCCAGCATTTT
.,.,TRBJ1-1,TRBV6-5,CASIDNLNTEAFF,TGTGCCAGCATCGACAACCTGAACACTGAAGCTTTCTTT
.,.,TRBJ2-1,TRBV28,CASSPESPYNEQFF,TGTGCCAGCAGCCCCGAGAGTCCTTACAATGAGCAGTTCTTC
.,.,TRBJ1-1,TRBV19,CASSPGYLLNEAFF,TGTGCCAGTAGTCCAGGATATTTACTGAATGAAGCTTTCTTT
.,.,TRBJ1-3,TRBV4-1,CASSQEGAPSGNTIYF,TGCGCCAGCAGCCAAGAAGGGGCGCCCTCTGGAAACACCATATATTTT
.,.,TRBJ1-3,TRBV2,CASSEWPLSGNTIYF,TGTGCCAGCAGTGAATGGCCGCTCTCTGGAAACACCATATATTTT
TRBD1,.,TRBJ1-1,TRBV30,CAWTWTGGMNTEAFF,TGTGCCTGGACGTGGACAGGTGGGATGAACACTGAAGCTTTCTTT
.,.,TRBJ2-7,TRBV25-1,CASSGTTGHSYEQYF,TGTGCCAGCAGTGGAACTACAGGACACTCCTACGAGCAGTACTTC
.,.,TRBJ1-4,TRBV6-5,CASKIGNANEKLFF,TGTGCCAGCAAAATCGGGAATGCTAATGAAAAACTGTTTTTT
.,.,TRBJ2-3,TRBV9,CASSPPNTDTQYF,TGTGCCAGCAGCCCCCCAAACACAGATACGCAGTATTTT
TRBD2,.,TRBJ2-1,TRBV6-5,CASSYSTSGYNEQFF,TGTGCCAGCAGTTACTCGACTAGCGGATACAATGAGCAGTTCTTC
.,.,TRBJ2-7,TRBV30,CAWSAGFQNEQYF,TGTGCCTGGAGTGCGGGGTTTCAGAACGAGCAGTACTTC
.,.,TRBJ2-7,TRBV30,CAWSEVAASYEQYF,TGTGCCTGGAGTGAGGTAGCGGCCTCCTACGAGCAGTACTTC
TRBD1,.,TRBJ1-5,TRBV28,CASIRQGSNQPQHF,TGTGCCAGCATTAGACAGGGTAGCAATCAGCCCCAGCATTTT
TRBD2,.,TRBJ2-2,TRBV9,CASSVVGLAGVFTGELFF,TGTGCCAGCAGCGTAGTGGGGCTAGCGGGAGTGTTCACCGGGGAGCTGTTTTTT
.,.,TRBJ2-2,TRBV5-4,CASSLDDRLTGELFF,TGTGCCAGCAGCTTGGATGACAGACTCACCGGGGAGCTGTTTTTT
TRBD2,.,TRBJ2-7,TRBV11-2,CASRPVSGILYEQYF,TGTGCCAGCAGACCCGTTAGCGGGATTCTTTACGAGCAGTACTTC
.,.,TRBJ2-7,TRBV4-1,CASSLGLGPYEQYF,TGCGCCAGCAGCCTAGGACTGGGTCCCTACGAGCAGTACTTC
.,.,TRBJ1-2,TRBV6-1,CASSWGPRGDTF,TGTGCCAGCAGTTGGGGTCCACGGGGGGACACCTTC
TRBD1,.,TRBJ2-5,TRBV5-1,CASSSRSGTGQYF,TGCGCCAGCAGCTCGAGATCCGGGACAGGCCAGTACTTC
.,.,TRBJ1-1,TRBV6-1,CASSEQPGSGTEAFF,TGTGCCAGCAGTGAACAGCCCGGCAGCGGGACTGAAGCTTTCTTT
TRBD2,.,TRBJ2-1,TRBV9,CASSGGRARDEQFF,TGTGCCAGCTCTGGGGGGAGGGCCAGGGATGAGCAGTTCTTC
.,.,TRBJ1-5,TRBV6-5,CASSTSVSSNQPQHF,TGTGCCAGCAGTACATCAGTTTCTAGCAATCAGCCCCAGCATTTT
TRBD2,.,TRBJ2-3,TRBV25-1,CASSFSGTRTDTQYF,TGTGCCAGCAGTTTTAGCGGGACTCGCACAGATACGCAGTATTTT
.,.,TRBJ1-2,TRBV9,CASSVEGNYGYTF,TGTGCCAGCAGCGTAGAGGGGAACTATGGCTACACCTTC
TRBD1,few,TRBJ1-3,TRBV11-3,CASSDGQGLFGNTIYF,TGTGCCAGCAGCGACGGACAGGGTCTCTTCGGAAACACCATATATTTT
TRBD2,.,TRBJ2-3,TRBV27,CASSLLTSGADTQYF,TGTGCCAGCAGTTTACTGACTAGCGGGGCAGATACGCAGTATTTT
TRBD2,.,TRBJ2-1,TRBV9,CASSVGGLGLAGGLSGNEQFF,TGTGCCAGCAGCGTAGGAGGCTTAGGACTAGCGGGAGGGTTGTCAGGGAATGAGCAGTTCTTC
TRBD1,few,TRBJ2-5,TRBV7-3,CASSLQGQQETQYF,TGTGCCAGCAGCCTCCAGGGACAGCAAGAGACCCAGTACTTC
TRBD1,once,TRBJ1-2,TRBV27,CASSLSGTGDGYTF,TGTGCCAGCAGTTTATCAGGGACAGGGGATGGCTACACCTTC